The 4 T cell receptor beta chains reported below all come from one sample, sequenced in a study of blood T cell repertoires in COVID-19. Sequencing was performed with immunoSEQ multiplex PCR; in TCRdb, only in-frame clones are kept and a portion is missing. This sample has roughly 76,000 clones, with around 89% found just once. The sequenced material came from PBMCs or T cells enriched from blood (not recorded which). The receptor source for this set is a woman between 45 and 60 years old with acute COVID-19.

The rearrangement joins TRBV24-1 to TRBJ1-5; D is unresolved. Germline CDR1 is KGHDR and CDR2 is SFDVKD. The CDR3 consists of 15 residues. V lost 0 bases to trimming and J lost 2 bases, with 7 bases between them. CDR3 nucleotides: TGTGCCACCAGTGATTTGGGAGACGGCAATCAGCCCCAGCATTTT. It encodes CATSDLGDGNQPQHF.

The chain links TRBV4-1 to TRBJ1-1; a weak D match, TRBD1 (5 bases). The CDR3 covers 16 residues. The ends were cut back, 0 bases at V and 3 bases at J, with 14 bases in the middle. Germline CDR1 MGHRA, CDR2 YSYEKL. For the CDR3, the DNA is TGCGCCAGCAGCCAAGATCGATTCCCGGGGGACACTGAAGCTTTCTTT. This encodes CASSQDRFPGDTEAFF.

CDR3 residues: CASSTLEDRGDQPQHF. CDR3 DNA: TGTGCCAGTAGTACACTCGAGGACAGGGGTGATCAGCCCCAGCATTTT. The chain joins TRBV19 to TRBJ1-5; 9 bases align to TRBD1. Germline loops: CDR1 LNHDA, CDR2 SQIVND (reference sequence). The CDR3 is 16 amino acids. V trimming: 4 bases; J trimming: 5 bases; junction bases outside the gene matches: 9.

The chain combines TRBV12-3 or TRBV12-4 with TRBJ1-2; TRBD1 aligns across 9 bases. The CDR3 has 12 residues. V lost 4 bases to trimming and J lost 6 bases; unmatched junction nucleotides: 0. The CDR3 is CASSWTGDGYTF. The CDR3 region has the DNA TGTGCCAGCAGTTGGACAGGGGATGGCTACACCTTC.